These 23 T cell receptor beta chains came from one sample sequenced in a study of blood T cell repertoires in COVID-19. Repertoires were generated with immunoSEQ multiplex PCR, while TCRdb's copy carries only in-frame clones and drops some. Of about 97,000 clones in the sample, around nine tenths were seen once. The material sequenced was peripheral blood. These TCRs come from a human donor in a cohort sampled during active COVID-19.

The chain joins TRBV11-2 to TRBJ2-2; a possible D gene is TRBD2 (5 bases). Trimming took 5 bases from V and 5 from J, leaving 15 bases between them. There are 15 residues in the CDR3. Germline loops: CDR1 SGHAT, CDR2 FQNNGV. The CDR3, as DNA: TGTGCCAGCAGCCGACGGAGTGAGCGGACCGGGGAGCTGTTTTTT. Amino acids: CASSRRSERTGELFF. Full variable domain (missing parts from reference TRBV11-2 and TRBJ2-2): EAGVAQSPRYKIIEKRQSVAFWCNPISGHATLYWYQQILGQGPKLLIQFQNNGVVDDSQLPKDRFSAERLKGVDSTLKIQPAKLEDSAVYLCASSRRSERTGELFFGEGSRLTVL.

Turning to this clone: An end of the junction differs from the germline gene, which may be a read error. The V call is TRBV2, the J call TRBJ2-2; 8 nucleotides align to TRBD2. The V gene's germline CDR1 is SNHLY and CDR2 FYNNEI. The CDR3 has 17 amino acids. The CDR3 here is CPSSQPGPGGAAGELFF. As DNA, the CDR3 is TGTCCCAGCAGTCAACCGGGACCGGGGGGGGCGGCCGGGGAGCTGTTTTTT.

A note on this clone: The junction departs from germline at one end; a sequencing error may be responsible. The V gene is TRBV19, the J gene TRBJ1-1; D might be TRBD1 (5 bases). Germline assignment: CDR1 LNHDA and CDR2 SQIVND (reference sequence). The CDR3 length is 14 residues. CDR3 sequence reads: CATSWGEVNTEAFF. The CDR3 DNA reads TGTGCCACTAGTTGGGGGGAAGTGAACACTGAAGCTTTCTTT.

V is TRBV4-1 and J is TRBJ1-2; D remains unclear. The V gene lost 3 bases and the J gene lost 9 bases, with 17 bases spanning the gap. Germline V lookup: CDR1 MGHRA, CDR2 YSYEKL. This CDR3 spans 14 amino acids. Here the CDR3 reads CASSHIKTSGSYTF. CDR3 DNA sequence: TGCGCCAGCAGCCATATAAAGACATCGGGGAGCTACACCTTC.

The rearrangement uses TRBV5-1 and TRBJ1-5; weak D call: TRBD1 (5 bases). V dropped 4 bases and J dropped 2 bases, with 10 bases sitting between them. CDR1 and CDR2 from the germline V gene are SGHRS and YFSETQ. The CDR3 consists of 14 residues. CDR3 sequence (DNA): TGCGCCAGCAGCCCCGGGGGAGGCAATCAGCCCCAGCATTTT. It encodes CASSPGGGNQPQHF.

The chain has TRBV5-1 and TRBJ1-2, with no clear D. The germline CDR1 and CDR2 sequences are SGHRS and YFSETQ. This CDR3 comprises 14 residues. V dropped 0 bases and J dropped 0 bases, with 6 bases sitting between them. The CDR3 DNA follows: TGCGCCAGCAGCTTGGACCTAGCTAACTATGGCTACACCTTC. This encodes CASSLDLANYGYTF. The full variable domain, in which reference TRBV5-1 and TRBJ1-2 provide the parts outside the CDR3, is KAGVTQTPRYLIKTRGQQVTLSCSPISGHRSVSWYQQTPGQGLQFLFEYFSETQRNKGNFPGRFSGRQFSNSRSEMNVSTLELGDSALYLCASSLDLANYGYTFGSGTRLTVV.

The chain has TRBV20-1 and TRBJ2-5, with D tentatively TRBD2 (5 bases). With 3 bases removed from V and 5 bases from J, the gap between germline ends came to 19 bases. Germline V gives CDR1 DFQATT, CDR2 SNEGSKA (reference sequence). This CDR3 has 15 amino acids. This CDR3 is CSASRGPLKGETQYF. The CDR3 DNA is TGCAGTGCTAGTCGGGGTCCTTTGAAAGGGGAGACCCAGTACTTC.

The V call is TRBV28, the J call TRBJ2-1; 12 nucleotides match TRBD2. J lost 10 bases, V lost 4 bases, and 17 bases had no gene match. Germline values: CDR1 MDHEN, CDR2 SYDVKM. CDR3 size: 18 residues. The CDR3 reads CASSSRLWTSGTKEEQFF. The CDR3 nucleotides read TGTGCCAGCAGTTCAAGACTTTGGACTAGCGGGACCAAGGAGGAGCAGTTCTTC.

J is TRBJ1-5 and V is TRBV19; the D is unclear. This CDR3 contains 13 residues. V lost 7 bases and J lost 2, with 9 bases in between. Germline loops: CDR1 LNHDA, CDR2 SQIVND (reference sequence). CDR3 residues: CASNGRRNQPQHF. CDR3 coding DNA: TGTGCCAGTAACGGTCGCCGCAATCAGCCCCAGCATTTT.

This clone was seen once. V is TRBV6-1 and J is TRBJ2-7; D is perhaps TRBD1 (5 bases). The germline V gene encodes CDR1 MNHNS and CDR2 SASEGT. V was pared by 1 base and J by 6 bases, with 13 bases between. The CDR3 is made up of 14 amino acids. CDR3 in amino acids: CASSEVTGASEQYF. The CDR3 DNA reads TGTGCCAGCAGTGAAGTCACTGGGGCCAGCGAGCAGTACTTC.

The chain is built from TRBV6-5 and TRBJ1-1, with 10 bases identical to TRBD1. The germline V gene encodes CDR1 MNHEY and CDR2 SVGAGI. V lost 4 bases and J lost 4; bases outside the gene matches: 6. The CDR3 is 15 amino acids. In nucleotides, the CDR3 is TGTGCCAGCAGTTGGGGGACAGGGGCTATCACTGAAGCTTTCTTT. It yields the protein CASSWGTGAITEAFF.

The rearrangement uses TRBV3-1 (or the pseudogene TRBV3-2) and TRBJ2-3; no reliable D call. The germline V gene has CDR1 LGHDT and CDR2 YNNKEL (reference sequence). Deletions cut 1 base from V and 2 bases from J, with 13 bases between. This CDR3 contains 16 residues. The CDR3 here is CASSQVTAVLTDTQYF. CDR3 nucleotide sequence: TGTGCCAGCAGCCAAGTTACGGCGGTTCTCACAGATACGCAGTATTTT.

The CDR3 sequence: CASSLAQGGPYGYTF. DNA for the CDR3: TGTGCCAGCAGCTTGGCCCAGGGGGGACCCTATGGCTACACCTTC. The genes are TRBV5-4 and TRBJ1-2, with 7 bases identical to TRBD1. The trim removed 0 bases at V and 4 bases at J, leaving 6 bases unmatched. The CDR3 extends over 15 amino acids. Germline V lookup: CDR1 SGHNT, CDR2 YYREEE (reference sequence).

The chain couples TRBV29-1 to TRBJ2-1; D is perhaps TRBD2 (7 bases). Germline V lookup: CDR1 SQVTM, CDR2 ANQGSEA. The CDR3 is made up of 11 amino acids. V was clipped by 7 bases and J by 14 bases, with 18 bases between them. DNA of the CDR3: TGCAGCGGCCAAGGGGGAGGGATGGAGTTCTTC. This codes for CSGQGGGMEFF.

In DNA, the CDR3 is TGTGCCAGCAGGGACAGGGGGATCGGATCCCAGCATTTT. The encoded protein is CASRDRGIGSQHF. The chain links TRBV6-5 to TRBJ1-5, with TRBD1 matching over 10 bases. Germline CDR1 reads MNHEY; CDR2 reads SVGAGI. The CDR3 extends over 13 amino acids. Trimming removed 6 bases from V and 11 bases from J; junction bases left unmatched: 7.

The V and J genes are TRBV7-2 and TRBJ2-1; 9 bases fit TRBD2. From germline, CDR1 is SGHTA and CDR2 FQGNSA. The CDR3 is 16 residues long. Trimming took 1 base from V and 7 from J; bases not matched to a gene: 8. In nucleotides, the CDR3 is TGTGCCAGCAGCTTAGATTACGGCGGGAGGGGTAATGAGCAGTTCTTC. Amino acid sequence: CASSLDYGGRGNEQFF.

V usage is TRBV15 and J usage is TRBJ2-5; D unclear. V lost 0 bases to trimming and J lost 1 base, with 9 bases between them. Germline loops: CDR1 LNHNV, CDR2 YYDKDF (reference sequence). The CDR3 extends over 15 amino acids. CDR3 residues: CATSRDLAGQETQYF. CDR3 nucleotide sequence: TGTGCCACCAGCAGAGATCTGGCAGGCCAAGAGACCCAGTACTTC.

The chain carries TRBV13 and TRBJ2-1; perhaps TRBD1 as D (5 bases). The germline CDR1 and CDR2 sequences are PRHDT and FYEKMQ (reference sequence). The CDR3 is made up of 12 amino acids. V lost 5 bases and J 6 bases, leaving 8 bases between the germline ends. The CDR3 DNA reads TGTGCCAGCAGCCCCCAGGGCAATGAGCAGTTCTTC. This codes for CASSPQGNEQFF.

The chain uses TRBV3-1 (or the pseudogene TRBV3-2) and TRBJ2-7; 7 positions agree with TRBD2. CDR3 length equals 12 residues. Germline CDR1 reads LGHDT; CDR2 reads YNNKEL (reference sequence). V shed 3 bases, J shed 6 bases, and the junction held 2 bases outside the gene matches. The CDR3 DNA follows: TGTGCCAGCAGCCAGGGGAGGGTCGAGCAGTACTTC. Translation: CASSQGRVEQYF.

V gene TRBV10-2 combines with J gene TRBJ2-2; 15 bases agree with TRBD2. Trimming took 10 bases from V and 6 from J; bases not matched to a gene: 12. The CDR3 totals 17 residues. Germline V lookup: CDR1 WSHSY, CDR2 SAAADI. This CDR3 reads CATEPGLAGGRAGELFF. The DNA for the CDR3 is TGCGCCACCGAGCCGGGACTAGCGGGAGGAAGGGCCGGGGAGCTGTTTTTT.

The V and J genes are TRBV29-1 and TRBJ2-7, with a weak D call TRBD1 (5 bases). V lost 5 bases and J 3 bases, leaving 8 bases between the germline ends. This CDR3 region has 11 residues. The germline V gene has CDR1 SQVTM and CDR2 ANQGSEA. The CDR3 nucleotides are TGCAGCGTTAGACAGAGCTACGAGCAGTACTTC. Protein: CSVRQSYEQYF.

The chain has TRBV5-5 and TRBJ2-1; 10 nucleotides match TRBD1. The CDR3 is made up of 16 amino acids. Per the germline V gene, CDR1 is SGHKS and CDR2 is YYEKEE (reference sequence). V shed 0 bases, J shed 3 bases, and the junction held 3 bases outside the gene matches. CDR3 sequence (DNA): TGTGCCAGCAGCTTGGAAGGGACAGGGGTCTACAATGAGCAGTTCTTC. Translation: CASSLEGTGVYNEQFF.

The gene calls are TRBV19 and TRBJ1-1; TRBD1 might be the D (6 bases). Trimming took 4 bases from V and 0 from J, leaving 9 bases between them. The CDR3 totals 14 residues. Germline lookup yields CDR1 LNHDA and CDR2 SQIVND (reference sequence). For the CDR3, the DNA is TGTGCCAGTAGTACCGACAGGATGAACACTGAAGCTTTCTTT. Encoded protein: CASSTDRMNTEAFF.